The 21 T cell receptor beta chains below come from one sample, sequenced in a study of cytomegalovirus exposure and HLA in healthy donors. Vbeta (60) and Jbeta (13) primers were used in the PCR. Assay: immunoSEQ multiplex PCR; the TCRdb copy retains only in-frame clones and omits some. This sample yields more than 80,000 clones, of which more than 70% are seen a single time; around 4% belongs to the top ten. The source material was PBMCs. Receptors were obtained from a man aged 55 to 69 in good health and CMV-seronegative.

This clone was seen more than once but under ten times. The CDR3: CASSERAGLGTEAFF. DNA for the CDR3: TGTGCCAGCAGTGAACGGGCGGGGCTGGGAACTGAAGCTTTCTTT. The J gene is TRBJ1-1, the V gene TRBV2, with D possibly being TRBD1 (5 bases). CDR3 length: 15 amino acids. The germline V and J ends were trimmed by 2 bases and 5 bases, with 15 bases remaining between them. Germline lookup yields CDR1 SNHLY and CDR2 FYNNEI.

The J gene is TRBJ1-2, the V gene TRBV25-1; TRBD1 matches at 9 bases. Germline CDR1 MGHDK, CDR2 SYGVNS. There are 16 residues in the CDR3. The trim removed 5 bases at V and 4 bases at J, leaving 11 bases unmatched. This chain's CDR3 is CASSPRTGVFGYGYTF. Here the CDR3 DNA reads TGTGCCAGCAGTCCCAGGACAGGGGTTTTCGGCTATGGCTACACCTTC.

V usage is TRBV5-1 and J usage is TRBJ1-2, with D uncertain. The CDR3 is 14 residues long. V gave up 1 base and J gave up 0 bases, with 7 bases separating them. Germline values: CDR1 SGHRS, CDR2 YFSETQ. The CDR3, as DNA: TGCGCCAGCAGCTTGTTACTAGCTAACTATGGCTACACCTTC. Amino acids: CASSLLLANYGYTF.

V and J are TRBV20-1 and TRBJ1-2; no clear D gene. The V end lost 5 bases, the J end lost 8 bases, and 12 bases lay between the germline ends. The germline gives CDR1 DFQATT, CDR2 SNEGSKA (reference sequence). The length of the CDR3 is 11 residues. CDR3: CSALRPGGYTF. For the CDR3, the DNA is TGCAGTGCTCTTCGTCCCGGGGGCTACACCTTC.

V is TRBV2 and J is TRBJ2-1; TRBD2 matches at 9 bases. Germline CDR1 SNHLY, CDR2 FYNNEI. J gave up 6 bases and V 6 bases, and 9 bases lay outside the gene matches. The CDR3 has 15 residues. The CDR3 loop reads CASREGTSKVNEQFF. The DNA of the CDR3 is TGTGCCAGCAGGGAGGGGACTAGCAAGGTCAATGAGCAGTTCTTC. Looking up the rest from reference TRBV2 and TRBJ2-1 gives the full variable domain: EPEVTQTPSHQVTQMGQEVILRCVPISNHLYFYWYRQILGQKVEFLVSFYNNEISEKSEIFDDQFSVERPDGSNFTLKIRSTKLEDSAMYFCASREGTSKVNEQFFGPGTRLTVL.

This clone was counted only a few times. This CDR3 reads CASSSRGQGHTEAFF. In DNA form, the CDR3 reads TGTGCCAGCTCATCACGGGGACAGGGACACACTGAAGCTTTCTTT. This chain links TRBV18 with TRBJ1-1, with 9 nucleotides matching TRBD1. Germline CDR1 and CDR2: KGHSH and LQKENI. The CDR3 loop spans 15 amino acids. V lost 5 bases and J lost 3; bases outside the gene matches: 7.

The V and J genes are TRBV9 and TRBJ1-3; TRBD1 is a possible D gene (5 bases). Germline CDR1 SGDLS, CDR2 YYNGEE. The V end lost 0 bases, the J end lost 2 bases, and 9 bases lay between the germline ends. CDR3 size: 15 residues. The CDR3 coding sequence is TGTGCCAGCAGCGTAGCCCCAGGGCCTGGAAACACCATATATTTT. Translation gives CASSVAPGPGNTIYF.

This clone has only a few counts. This chain joins TRBV2 and TRBJ2-7; D is uncertain. Trimming stripped 6 bases from V and 6 bases from J, with 6 bases between. Germline loops: CDR1 SNHLY, CDR2 FYNNEI. This CDR3 contains 10 residues. The CDR3 is CASRESEQYF. Written as DNA, the CDR3 is TGTGCCAGCAGAGAGTCCGAGCAGTACTTC. Variable domain in full (rest from reference TRBV2 and TRBJ2-7): EPEVTQTPSHQVTQMGQEVILRCVPISNHLYFYWYRQILGQKVEFLVSFYNNEISEKSEIFDDQFSVERPDGSNFTLKIRSTKLEDSAMYFCASRESEQYFGPGTRLTVT.

The rearrangement uses TRBV4-2 and TRBJ2-3, with 9 bases lining up with TRBD2. CDR1 and CDR2 (germline): LGHNA, YNFKEQ. The CDR3 spans 19 residues. V lost 1 base, J lost 1 base, and 12 bases stayed unmatched. The CDR3 bases are TGTGCCAGCAGCCAAGGTGTAGCGGGGGCCACCTGGGGCACAGATACGCAGTATTTT. This encodes CASSQGVAGATWGTDTQYF.

This clone was observed a few times. The rearrangement joins TRBV19 to TRBJ2-1; 10 bases are a match to TRBD1. The CDR3 consists of 16 residues. The V and J ends lost 6 bases and 9 bases, in that order; junction bases with no gene match: 14. Looked up from germline, CDR1 is LNHDA and CDR2 is SQIVND (reference sequence). In DNA form, the CDR3 reads TGTGCCAGTAGAAGACAGGGGGCAGGGCCCTGGGTTGAGCAGTTCTTC. It is translated as CASRRQGAGPWVEQFF.

The chain recombines TRBV13 with TRBJ1-1; the D is unclear. Germline lookup yields CDR1 PRHDT and CDR2 FYEKMQ (reference sequence). Trimming pared 6 bases from V and 4 bases from J, leaving 12 bases between. CDR3 length equals 13 residues. CDR3 sequence reads: CASRLELATEAFF. The CDR3 bases are TGTGCCAGCAGATTGGAGCTAGCCACTGAAGCTTTCTTT.

The rearrangement links TRBV11-2 to TRBJ2-5, with TRBD1 matching 9 bases. Trimming removed 3 bases from V and 6 bases from J; junction bases left unmatched: 11. The CDR3 consists of 16 residues. Germline CDR1 reads SGHAT; CDR2 reads FQNNGV. The chain's CDR3 is CASSLSTGTGRKTQYF. The CDR3 bases are TGTGCCAGCAGCTTGTCGACCGGGACAGGGAGGAAGACCCAGTACTTC.

With respect to this clone: Distinct nucleotide sequences in the sample also encode this CDR3. The chain couples TRBV7-3 to TRBJ2-7; D may be TRBD1 (5 bases). Germline values: CDR1 SGHTA, CDR2 FQGTGA. The CDR3 consists of 13 residues. V was trimmed by 0 bases and J by 6 bases, leaving 9 bases between them. The CDR3 loop is CASSLTRQSEQYF. The CDR3 DNA follows: TGTGCCAGCAGCTTAACTAGACAGAGCGAGCAGTACTTC. The variable domain in full, with the rest retrieved from reference TRBV7-3 and TRBJ2-7, is GAGVSQTPSNKVTEKGKYVELRCDPISGHTALYWYRQSLGQGPEFLIYFQGTGAADDSGLPNDRFFAVRPEGSVSTLKIQRTERGDSAVYLCASSLTRQSEQYFGPGTRLTVT.

This clone was detected only a few times. The chain links TRBV7-9 to TRBJ1-1; no clear D. The CDR3 spans 13 residues. The V end lost 2 bases, the J end lost 1 base, and 5 bases lay between the germline ends. Germline V gene lookup returns CDR1 SEHNR and CDR2 FQNEAQ (reference sequence). The CDR3 is CASSLQSNTEAFF. The DNA for the CDR3 is TGTGCCAGCAGCTTACAGTCGAACACTGAAGCTTTCTTT.

The chain is built from TRBV11-2 and TRBJ2-7, with no clear D. Trimming left V 2 bases short and J 1 base short, with 12 bases between. The CDR3 is made up of 15 amino acids. Germline V gives CDR1 SGHAT, CDR2 FQNNGV. For the CDR3, the DNA is TGTGCCAGCAGCTTACGGTCCCTCTCTTCCTACGAGCAGTACTTC. Translated, it gives CASSLRSLSSYEQYF.

The chain is built from TRBV14 and TRBJ1-1; D gene unclear. Trimming took 5 bases from V and 8 from J, leaving 9 bases between them. The CDR3 consists of 11 residues. CDR1 SGHDN and CDR2 FVKESK come from the germline V gene. The CDR3 here is CASSSGGEAFF. CDR3 coding DNA: TGTGCCAGCAGCTCGGGCGGGGAAGCTTTCTTT.

This chain links TRBV7-3 with TRBJ2-2, with D tentatively TRBD1 (5 bases). Trimming took off 2 bases at V and 7 bases at J, with 8 bases between the two ends. Looked up from germline, CDR1 is SGHTA and CDR2 is FQGTGA. The CDR3 is 13 residues long. Here the CDR3 reads CASSLSGIGELFF. For the CDR3, the DNA is TGTGCCAGCAGCTTATCAGGGATCGGGGAGCTGTTTTTT.

In this sample, this clone turned up a few times. V usage is TRBV27 and J usage is TRBJ1-2; 10 bases align to TRBD1. This CDR3 region has 16 residues. The germline CDR1 and CDR2 sequences are MNHEY and SMNVEV (reference sequence). V lost 5 bases and J lost 2; bases outside the gene matches: 8. CDR3 region: CASSNPRDRGNYGYTF. The CDR3 DNA reads TGTGCCAGCAGTAATCCCCGGGACAGGGGAAACTATGGCTACACCTTC.

This rearrangement joins TRBV4-2 to TRBJ2-5; 14 bases match TRBD2. CDR1 LGHNA and CDR2 YNFKEQ come from the germline V gene. With 1 base clipped from V and 2 bases from J, the junction kept 6 bases outside the gene matches. The CDR3 runs 18 residues. CDR3 DNA: TGTGCCAGCAGCCAAGGGACTAGCGGGGGGCTCATACAAGAGACCCAGTACTTC. It codes for CASSQGTSGGLIQETQYF.

In the case of this clone: This same CDR3 is encoded by further DNA sequences in the sample. The rearrangement links TRBV19 to TRBJ2-7; D unresolved. The CDR3 is 14 amino acids. Between the trimmed V and J ends, which lost 8 bases and 2 bases, there was a span of 16 bases. The germline V gene encodes CDR1 LNHDA and CDR2 SQIVND (reference sequence). The CDR3 loop is CASCKEETAYEQYF. As DNA, the CDR3 is TGTGCCAGTTGTAAAGAGGAGACGGCCTACGAGCAGTACTTC.

The chain recombines TRBV23-1 with TRBJ2-3; possibly TRBD2 for D (5 bases). TRBV23-1 is flagged as an ORF with uncertain function. The CDR3 length is 14 residues. The V gene lost 4 bases and the J gene lost 4 bases, with 12 bases spanning the gap. CDR3 sequence (DNA): TGCGCCAGCAGTCCAACTACCGGGGCAGATACGCAGTATTTT. Translated: CASSPTTGADTQYF.